This T cell receptor (beta chain) was observed in a study of blood T cell repertoires in COVID-19 (dated by TCRdb to 2020 to 2022). Study-level background: Samples from collaborators originated in the United States, Italy and Spain and spanned both the acute and convalescent phases of COVID-19. The material from the prospective study consisted of cDNA or gDNA derived from T cells, B-cell-depleted T cells, or PBMCs. Subjects who had been exposed to COVID-19, were actively infected with it, or had recovered from it provided the deeply sampled blood TCRbeta repertoires that made up the dataset. The repertoires were released in a freely available public database intended as a resource for research on the immune response to SARS-CoV-2. Samples came from the ongoing ImmuneRACE study (first 160 participants) plus 1,254 subjects from 6 global collaborators. A de-identified subject ID, COVID-19 status, age in years and sex were almost always included in the sample metadata. Where available, HLA class I and class II types were obtained from metadata supplied by the sample provider rather than from assay-based typing. Overall study outcomes, separate from this receptor: The quantity of clinical and demographic metadata differed by source and by participant and was supplied without curation.

In Seattle, one collaborating source enrolled patients while the infection was active and tracked those patients longitudinally over the course of disease. Collaborating institutions collected whole blood in K2EDTA tubes following their own protocols. Collaborator samples were shipped for TCRbeta analysis as frozen whole blood, isolated PBMCs, or DNA extracted from either sample type. The immunoSEQ Assay, a bias-controlled multiplex PCR, was used to amplify TCRbeta CDR3 regions from genomic DNA. The authors' analysis ran thus. Nucleated cell counts per sample were estimated from amplification of reference gene primers within the assay. To quantify the absolute abundance of each unique TCRbeta CDR3 rearrangement, sequence reads were collapsed and filtered. Productive Simpson clonality was computed per sample as the square root of Simpson's diversity index over productive rearrangements. TCRdb mirrors the immuneACCESS table, restricted to in-frame sequences. Some clones are absent from its copies; in checked studies, under half trace to an unresolved V gene, and the reason for the others is unknown. V and J calls and clone size follow that table, whereas D and trimming were derived from the DNA. This sample gives some 300,000 clones in total; about nine tenths of them show up just once. The ten most abundant clones make up 1.5% to 2% of the sample.

About this clone: No cognate antigen has been identified for it. Per-base qualities were not stored, and no clone one base away is much larger.

The CDR3 numbers 13 residues from cysteine through phenylalanine. Just CDR3 DNA is preserved here, 39 bases in frame from base 1. The germline V gene (reference sequence) provides CDR1 MNHEY and CDR2 SMNVEV. V and J are truncated by 6 bases and 4 bases respectively, leaving an intervening sequence of 10 bases. The receptor was derived from a woman between 25 and 40 years old with COVID-19, enrolled during active disease. In this chain, TRBV27 is recombined with TRBJ2-1; TRBD2 is a possible D gene, resting on 6 matching bases. Sequences were obtained from peripheral blood. The DNA reads TGTGCCAGCAGGGGACTTAGATACAATGAGCAGTTCTTC. Its coded protein is CASRGLRYNEQFF.